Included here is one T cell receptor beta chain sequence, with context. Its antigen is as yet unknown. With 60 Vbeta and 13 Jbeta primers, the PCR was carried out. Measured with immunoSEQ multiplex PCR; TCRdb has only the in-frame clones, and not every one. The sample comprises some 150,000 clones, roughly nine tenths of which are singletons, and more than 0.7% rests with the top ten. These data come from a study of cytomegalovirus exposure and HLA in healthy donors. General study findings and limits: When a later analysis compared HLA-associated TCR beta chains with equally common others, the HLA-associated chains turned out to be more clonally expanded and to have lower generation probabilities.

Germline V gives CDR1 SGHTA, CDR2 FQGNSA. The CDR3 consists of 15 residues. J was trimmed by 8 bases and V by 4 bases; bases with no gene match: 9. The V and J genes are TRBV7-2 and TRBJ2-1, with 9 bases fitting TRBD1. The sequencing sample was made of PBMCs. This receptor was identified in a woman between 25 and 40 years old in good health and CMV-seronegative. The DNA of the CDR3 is TGTGCCAGCAGCTCTCCGGGACAGGGTTTCCATGAGCAGTTCTTC. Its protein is CASSSPGQGFHEQFF.